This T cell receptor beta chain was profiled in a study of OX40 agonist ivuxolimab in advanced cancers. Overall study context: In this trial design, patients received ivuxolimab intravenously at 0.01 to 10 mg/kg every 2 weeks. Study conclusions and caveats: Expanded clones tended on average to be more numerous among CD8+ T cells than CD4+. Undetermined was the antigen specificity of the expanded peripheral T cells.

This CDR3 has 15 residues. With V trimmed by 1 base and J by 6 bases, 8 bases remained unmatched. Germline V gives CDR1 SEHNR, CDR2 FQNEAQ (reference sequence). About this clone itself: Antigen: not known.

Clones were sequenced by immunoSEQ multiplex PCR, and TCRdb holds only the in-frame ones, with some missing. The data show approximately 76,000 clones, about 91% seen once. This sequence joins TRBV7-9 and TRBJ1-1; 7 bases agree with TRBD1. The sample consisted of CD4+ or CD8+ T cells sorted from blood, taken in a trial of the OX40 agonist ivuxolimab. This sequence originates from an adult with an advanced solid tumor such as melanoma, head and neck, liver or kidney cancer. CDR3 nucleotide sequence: TGTGCCAGCAGCTTAGGTCCCGGGACAGAGCCTGAAGCTTTCTTT. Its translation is CASSLGPGTEPEAFF.